A single sample gave rise to the 8 T cell receptor beta chains below, sequenced in a study of neurological immune-mediated disorders. TCRdb passed the 5' RACE reads through MiXCR, listing each CDR3 protein once. The sample lists 80,000 or so distinct CDR3 sequences; roughly 9% were seen once. Sequences were obtained from PBMCs. The origin of the receptors is a man in his forties or fifties in good health.

The sample holds many counts of this clonotype. The rearrangement joins TRBV5-1 to TRBJ2-1; unclear D gene. V lost 2 bases to trimming and J lost 4 bases, with 13 bases between them. Germline values: CDR1 SGHRS, CDR2 YFSETQ. The CDR3 contains 15 residues. CDR3 sequence reads: CASSLGGGVYNEQFF. CDR3 nucleotide sequence: TGCGCCAGCAGCTTAGGTGGCGGAGTATACAATGAGCAGTTCTTC.

This clonotype has ten or more counts. The rearrangement joins TRBV7-2 to TRBJ2-1; perhaps TRBD2 as D (5 bases). The CDR3 extends over 15 amino acids. Germline V gene lookup returns CDR1 SGHTA and CDR2 FQGNSA. V lost 0 bases and J lost 5, with 11 bases in between. CDR3 DNA: TGTGCCAGCAGCTTAGCGTGGACTCACGACAATGAGCAGTTCTTC. It translates to CASSLAWTHDNEQFF.

This clonotype was counted ten times or more. The chain recombines TRBV5-5 with TRBJ2-1; the D gene is possibly TRBD2 (5 bases). Germline V gene data show CDR1 as SGHKS and CDR2 as YYEKEE (reference sequence). V lost 0 bases, J lost 7 bases, and 11 bases lay in between. This CDR3 spans 14 amino acids. Written as DNA, the CDR3 is TGTGCCAGCAGCTTGGGTATGAGGGAAAATGAGCAGTTCTTC. It translates to CASSLGMRENEQFF.

In this sample, this clonotype turned up many times. The CDR3 sequence: CASSQDLGQGTDTQYF. The CDR3 nucleotides read TGTGCCAGCAGCCAAGATTTGGGACAGGGCACAGATACGCAGTATTTT. The genes are TRBV14 and TRBJ2-3; 8 bases agree with TRBD1. Trimming at V came to 0 bases and at J to 1 base, leaving 3 bases not matched to a gene. Germline V gene sequence: CDR1 SGHDN, CDR2 FVKESK. This CDR3 spans 16 amino acids.

This clonotype was seen only a few times. The CDR3 region has the DNA TGTGCCAGCAGCTCCCCACCTGGACTAGCGGGGATGCAAGGGGGGCAGTACTTC. The encoded protein is CASSSPPGLAGMQGGQYF. This chain links TRBV5-5 with TRBJ2-7; 12 bases map to TRBD2. The CDR3 is 18 amino acids. Trimming took 3 bases from V and 9 from J; bases not matched to a gene: 19. In germline, CDR1 is SGHKS, CDR2 YYEKEE (reference sequence). Combining the CDR3 with reference TRBV5-5 and TRBJ2-7 gives the whole variable domain DAGVTQSPTHLIKTRGQQVTLRCSPISGHKSVSWYQQVLGQGPQFIFQYYEKEERGRGNFPDRFSARQFPNYSSELNVNALLLGDSALYLCASSSPPGLAGMQGGQYFGPGTRLTVT.

This clonotype was observed at least ten times. The chain couples TRBV5-1 to TRBJ1-6; D is unresolved. V lost 2 bases and J lost 1, with 10 bases in between. Germline V gene sequence: CDR1 SGHRS, CDR2 YFSETQ. The CDR3 runs 16 residues. CDR3 nucleotide sequence: TGCGCCAGCAGCTTCAACAGCGATTCCTATAATTCACCCCTCCACTTT. Its protein product is CASSFNSDSYNSPLHF.

There are many counts of this clonotype. The V and J genes are TRBV29-1 and TRBJ1-1; D is possibly TRBD1 (5 bases). V was shortened by 4 bases and J by 5 bases, with 11 bases between the two germline ends. The CDR3 totals 12 residues. CDR1 SQVTM and CDR2 ANQGSEA come from the germline V gene. The CDR3 spells CSVARGLTEAFF. DNA for the CDR3: TGCAGCGTTGCCCGGGGACTTACTGAAGCTTTCTTT. The full variable domain, with the rest looked up from reference TRBV29-1 and TRBJ1-1, is SAVISQKPSRDICQRGTSLTIQCQVDSQVTMMFWYRQQPGQSLTLIATANQGSEATYESGFVIDKFPISRPNLTFSTLTVSNMSPEDSSIYLCSVARGLTEAFFGQGTRLTVV.

This clonotype was counted many times. This chain links TRBV29-1 with TRBJ2-5; 7 positions agree with TRBD1. The V and J ends lost 6 bases and 1 base, in that order; junction bases with no gene match: 5. Germline-derived CDR1 and CDR2 are SQVTM and ANQGSEA. CDR3 length equals 13 residues. In nucleotides, the CDR3 is TGCAGCGTGTGGGGACAGACCCAAGAGACCCAGTACTTC. This encodes CSVWGQTQETQYF.